The 25 T cell receptor beta chains given below trace back to one sample, sequenced in a study of cytomegalovirus exposure and HLA in healthy donors. Vbeta (60) and Jbeta (13) primers were used in the PCR. Sequenced by immunoSEQ multiplex PCR; TCRdb stores in-frame clones only, minus some. The sample includes around 71,000 clones, roughly 60% seen only once; the top ten take roughly 5.6%. What was sequenced was PBMCs. The source is a man in his thirties or forties in good health and CMV-seropositive.

The CDR3 spells CASSSDRGLNTDTQYF. CDR3 sequence (DNA): TGCGCCAGCAGCTCGGACAGGGGGCTAAACACAGATACGCAGTATTTT. V and J are TRBV5-1 and TRBJ2-3, with 11 bases that match TRBD1. Unmatched junction bases numbered 5, after V lost 3 bases and J lost 2 bases. From germline, CDR1 is SGHRS and CDR2 YFSETQ. The CDR3 spans 16 residues.

The chain carries TRBV9 and TRBJ1-2; 9 nucleotides match TRBD1. V gave up 3 bases and J gave up 4 bases; unmatched junction bases: 10. Germline V gene data show CDR1 as SGDLS and CDR2 as YYNGEE. The CDR3 runs 16 residues. CDR3 region: CASSEQGAGGVYGYTF. The CDR3 DNA reads TGTGCCAGCAGCGAACAGGGGGCAGGGGGGGTCTATGGCTACACCTTC.

This chain joins TRBV2 and TRBJ2-5; 15 positions match TRBD2. TRBJ2-7 explains the end of the DNA better; the J call may be wrong. From germline, CDR1 is SNHLY and CDR2 FYNNEI. CDR3 length: 18 amino acids. The CDR3 DNA reads as TGTGCCAGCAGGGACCGTTCGGGACTAGCGGGGGGCTCCTACGAGCAGTACTTC. Residues: CASRDRSGLAGGSYEQYF.

This clone was found a few times. The rearrangement uses TRBV27 and TRBJ2-1, with 7 bases aligning to TRBD1. CDR3 length: 15 amino acids. Per germline, CDR1 MNHEY and CDR2 SMNVEV (reference sequence). The ends lost 4 bases at V and 1 base at J; junction bases unmatched: 4. DNA of the CDR3: TGTGCCAGCAGTTCAGGGGGTTTGTCCTACAATGAGCAGTTCTTC. Amino acids: CASSSGGLSYNEQFF.

DNA for the CDR3: TGTGCCAGCAGCTTGGGACAGGGATATGGATTAGGGGCGAACACCGGGGAGCTGTTTTTT. Translating it yields CASSLGQGYGLGANTGELFF. V gene TRBV5-4 combines with J gene TRBJ2-2, with 7 bases that match TRBD1. Looked up from germline, CDR1 is SGHNT and CDR2 is YYREEE (reference sequence). J lost 0 bases, V lost 0 bases, and 14 bases had no gene match. The CDR3 loop spans 20 amino acids.

The V call is TRBV6-5, the J call TRBJ2-7, with D possibly TRBD1 on 7 matching bases. V was shortened by 2 bases and J by 7 bases, with 12 bases between the two germline ends. The CDR3 is made up of 13 amino acids. Per the germline V gene, CDR1 is MNHEY and CDR2 is SVGAGI. Here the CDR3 DNA reads TGTGCCAGCAGTTACGAGGGGGCGGGAGAGCAGTACTTC. Translated, it gives CASSYEGAGEQYF.

This chain connects TRBV14 to TRBJ1-1, with 9 positions matching TRBD1. Unmatched junction bases numbered 3, after V lost 5 bases and J lost 5 bases. This CDR3 has 13 amino acids. In germline, CDR1 is SGHDN, CDR2 FVKESK. The CDR3, as DNA: TGTGCCAGCAGCTGGGACAGGGATACTGAAGCTTTCTTT. Protein product: CASSWDRDTEAFF. The whole variable domain, filled in from reference TRBV14 and TRBJ1-1, reads EAGVTQFPSHSVIEKGQTVTLRCDPISGHDNLYWYRRVMGKEIKFLLHFVKESKQDESGMPNNRFLAERTGGTYSTLKVQPAELEDSGVYFCASSWDRDTEAFFGQGTRLTVV.

This sequence joins TRBV12-2 and TRBJ1-6; the D segment call TRBD1 is taken from the table without a DNA check. TRBV12-2 is a known pseudogene. This CDR3 contains 16 residues. CDR3 protein: CASRPTGPSYNSPLHF. CDR3 DNA: TGTGCAAGTCGCCCGACAGGGCCCTCCTATAATTCACCCCTCCACTTT.

This sequence joins TRBV28 and TRBJ1-5; D is unresolved. Per the germline V gene, CDR1 is MDHEN and CDR2 is SYDVKM. The CDR3 is made up of 12 amino acids. Trimming stripped 8 bases from V and 5 bases from J, with 10 bases between. CDR3 residues: CASGLRDQPQHF. CDR3 DNA: TGTGCCAGCGGACTAAGAGATCAGCCCCAGCATTTT.

The chain combines TRBV13 with TRBJ2-5, with D perhaps matching TRBD1 (6 bases). Trimming took 5 bases from V and 5 from J, leaving 9 bases between them. CDR1 is PRHDT, CDR2 FYEKMQ, per germline (reference sequence). The CDR3 is 12 amino acids. The CDR3 reads CASSLRGETQYF. CDR3 nucleotide sequence: TGTGCCAGCAGCCTAAGGGGGGAGACCCAGTACTTC.

The chain uses TRBV18 and TRBJ2-7, with D possibly TRBD2 on 6 matching bases. The CDR3 loop spans 14 amino acids. V lost 4 bases and J lost 1, with 11 bases in between. Germline assignment: CDR1 KGHSH and CDR2 LQKENI. CDR3 sequence reads: CASSQSGQSYEQYF. Here the CDR3 DNA reads TGTGCCAGCTCACAAAGCGGGCAGTCCTACGAGCAGTACTTC.

The rearrangement links TRBV2 to TRBJ1-2; no clear D gene. Per germline, CDR1 SNHLY and CDR2 FYNNEI. There are 13 residues in the CDR3. V lost 4 bases and J lost 4, with 10 bases in between. CDR3 coding DNA: TGTGCCAGCAGTGGTCGGGATGGCTATGGCTACACCTTC. Its protein product is CASSGRDGYGYTF.

A few counts support this clone. This chain uses TRBV6-1 with TRBJ2-7; D not resolved. V lost 0 bases and J lost 2, with 17 bases in between. Germline V lookup: CDR1 MNHNS, CDR2 SASEGT. The CDR3 runs to 17 residues. The CDR3 region has the DNA TGTGCCAGCAGTGAAGCCAGGTCTCAGGCTATTACCTACGAGCAGTACTTC. Translating it yields CASSEARSQAITYEQYF.

The CDR3 reads CAWSVESGVLPQHF. Written as DNA, the CDR3 is TGTGCCTGGAGTGTTGAGTCAGGGGTGTTGCCCCAGCATTTT. J is TRBJ1-5 and V is TRBV30; perhaps TRBD1 as D (6 bases). The CDR3 is 14 residues long. CDR1 is GTSNPN and CDR2 is SVGIG in the germline V gene (reference sequence). V was cut by 0 bases and J by 9 bases, with 15 bases left in between.

J is TRBJ2-5 and V is TRBV5-4; TRBD2 agrees at 7 bases. The DNA end lines up better with TRBJ2-7; the J call may be wrong. CDR3 size: 16 residues. Germline V CDR1 and CDR2: SGHNT, YYREEE (reference sequence). DNA for the CDR3: TGTGCCAGCAGCTTGGGGCCGGGAGGCCCACATTACGAGCAGTACTTC. Amino acid sequence: CASSLGPGGPHYEQYF.

There are a few counts of this clone. This sequence joins TRBV2 and TRBJ2-5; 7 bases are shared with TRBD1. The V gene's germline CDR1 is SNHLY and CDR2 FYNNEI. The V gene end was trimmed by 0 bases and the J gene end by 3 bases; junction bases not matched to a gene: 7. The CDR3 is 16 residues long. The CDR3 DNA follows: TGTGCCAGCAGTGAAGCCACCGCAGGGGGTGAAGAGACCCAGTACTTC. It encodes CASSEATAGGEETQYF.

This rearrangement joins TRBV27 to TRBJ2-5; 9 bases are shared with TRBD2. This CDR3 is 16 amino acids long. Germline V gene data show CDR1 as MNHEY and CDR2 as SMNVEV (reference sequence). J lost 2 bases, V lost 3 bases, and 7 bases had no gene match. CDR3 sequence reads: CASSFGIAGAQETQYF. The CDR3 DNA reads as TGTGCCAGCAGTTTTGGAATAGCGGGGGCTCAAGAGACCCAGTACTTC.

V usage is TRBV7-9 and J usage is TRBJ2-5, with D hard to call. Matching the DNA end better, TRBJ2-7 makes the J call doubtful. This CDR3 has 11 amino acids. The germline gives CDR1 SEHNR, CDR2 FQNEAQ (reference sequence). The CDR3 coding sequence is TGTGCCAGCAGCACCTCGCACGAGCAGTACTTC. Encoded protein: CASSTSHEQYF.

CDR3 in amino acids: CASTRDRAGDEQFF. Written as DNA, the CDR3 is TGTGCCAGCACCAGGGACAGGGCGGGGGATGAGCAGTTCTTC. V and J are TRBV2 and TRBJ2-1, with 9 positions matching TRBD1. Trimming removed 7 bases from V and 8 bases from J; junction bases left unmatched: 9. The germline V gene encodes CDR1 SNHLY and CDR2 FYNNEI. The CDR3 runs 14 residues. The variable domain in full, with the rest retrieved from reference TRBV2 and TRBJ2-1, is EPEVTQTPSHQVTQMGQEVILRCVPISNHLYFYWYRQILGQKVEFLVSFYNNEISEKSEIFDDQFSVERPDGSNFTLKIRSTKLEDSAMYFCASTRDRAGDEQFFGPGTRLTVL.

The chain carries TRBV5-1 and TRBJ2-3, with 14 bases lining up with TRBD2. With 0 bases clipped from V and 6 bases from J, the junction kept 3 bases outside the gene matches. The CDR3 contains 16 residues. Per germline, CDR1 SGHRS and CDR2 YFSETQ. The CDR3 loop is CASSLGLAGGPDTQYF. The CDR3, as DNA: TGCGCCAGCAGCTTGGGACTAGCGGGAGGGCCGGATACGCAGTATTTT.

The chain employs TRBV6-6 and TRBJ1-1; 7 bases match TRBD1. Germline lookup yields CDR1 MNHNY and CDR2 SVGAGI (reference sequence). V shed 6 bases and J 5 bases; nucleotides not matched to a gene: 6. The CDR3 contains 13 residues. DNA for the CDR3: TGTGCCAGCAGAGACAACAGGGGAACTGAAGCTTTCTTT. The encoded protein is CASRDNRGTEAFF.

The count of this clone is one. V gene TRBV6-6 combines with J gene TRBJ2-2; TRBD1 might be the D (5 bases). This CDR3 spans 14 amino acids. CDR1 and CDR2 (germline): MNHNY, SVGAGI (reference sequence). V gave up 3 bases and J gave up 3 bases, with 8 bases separating them. CDR3: CASSYGHYTGELFF. The CDR3 coding sequence is TGTGCCAGCAGTTATGGACATTACACCGGGGAGCTGTTTTTT.

This clone was seen more than once but under ten times. This chain uses TRBV28 with TRBJ2-3; D possibly corresponds to TRBD2 (6 bases). Germline CDR1 MDHEN, CDR2 SYDVKM. Trimming shortened V by 1 base and J by 4 bases, and 21 bases separated the two germline ends. The CDR3 spans 18 residues. CDR3 sequence (DNA): TGTGCCAGCAGTTTATCTACGGGACGGGGAGGTGTCTCAGATACGCAGTATTTT. Protein: CASSLSTGRGGVSDTQYF. Variable domain in full (rest from reference TRBV28 and TRBJ2-3): DVKVTQSSRYLVKRTGEKVFLECVQDMDHENMFWYRQDPGLGLRLIYFSYDVKMKEKGDIPEGYSVSREKKERFSLILESASTNQTSMYLCASSLSTGRGGVSDTQYFGPGTRLTVL.

This clone was seen only a few times. The chain uses TRBV14 and TRBJ2-1; the match to TRBD1 covers 7 bases. Germline lookup yields CDR1 SGHDN and CDR2 FVKESK. The CDR3 is 15 amino acids. The J segment lost 4 bases and the V segment lost 3 bases, leaving 6 bases of the junction unmatched. CDR3 residues: CASSQTGQRYNEQFF. The DNA of the CDR3 is TGTGCCAGCAGCCAGACGGGACAGCGGTACAATGAGCAGTTCTTC.

The chain carries TRBV6-1 and TRBJ1-4, with a possible D match to TRBD1 (6 bases). The CDR3 runs to 16 residues. Per the germline V gene, CDR1 is MNHNS and CDR2 is SASEGT. Trimming pared 3 bases from V and 7 bases from J, leaving 18 bases between. The CDR3 coding sequence is TGTGCCAGCAGTGAGCAGGGGTCGAAGTTTGGTGAAAAACTGTTTTTT. As protein: CASSEQGSKFGEKLFF.